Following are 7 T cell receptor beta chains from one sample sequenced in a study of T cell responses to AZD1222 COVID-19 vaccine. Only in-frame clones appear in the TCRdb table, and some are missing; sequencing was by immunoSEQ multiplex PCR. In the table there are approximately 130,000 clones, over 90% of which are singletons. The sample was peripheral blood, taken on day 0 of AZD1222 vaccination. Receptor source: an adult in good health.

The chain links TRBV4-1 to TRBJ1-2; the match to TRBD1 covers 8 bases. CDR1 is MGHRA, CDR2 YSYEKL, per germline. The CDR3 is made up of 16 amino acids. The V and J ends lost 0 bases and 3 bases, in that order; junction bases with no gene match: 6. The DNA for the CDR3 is TGCGCCAGCAGCCAAGATCCCCCAGGGGGCCACTATGGCTACACCTTC. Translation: CASSQDPPGGHYGYTF.

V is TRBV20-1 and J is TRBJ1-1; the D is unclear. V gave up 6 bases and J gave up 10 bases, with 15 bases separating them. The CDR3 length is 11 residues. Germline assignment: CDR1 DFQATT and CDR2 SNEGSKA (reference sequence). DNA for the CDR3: TGCAGTGCCGGGTTAGGCAGCGCAGCTTTCTTT. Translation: CSAGLGSAAFF.

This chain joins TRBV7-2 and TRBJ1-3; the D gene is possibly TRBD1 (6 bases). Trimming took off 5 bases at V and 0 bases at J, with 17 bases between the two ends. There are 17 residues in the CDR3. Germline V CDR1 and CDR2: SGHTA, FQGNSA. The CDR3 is CASSLMGGSYSGNTIYF. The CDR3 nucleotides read TGTGCCAGCAGCCTGATGGGGGGCAGCTACTCTGGAAACACCATATATTTT.

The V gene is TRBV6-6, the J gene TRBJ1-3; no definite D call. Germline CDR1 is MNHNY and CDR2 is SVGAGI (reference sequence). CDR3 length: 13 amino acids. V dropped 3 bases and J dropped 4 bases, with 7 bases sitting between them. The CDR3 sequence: CASSYIGGNTIYF. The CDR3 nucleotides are TGTGCCAGCAGTTATATCGGGGGAAACACCATATATTTT.

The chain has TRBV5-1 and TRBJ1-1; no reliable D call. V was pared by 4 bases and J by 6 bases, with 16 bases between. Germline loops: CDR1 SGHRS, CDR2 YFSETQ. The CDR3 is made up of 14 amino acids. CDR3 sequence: CASSPANISPEAFF. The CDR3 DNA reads TGCGCCAGCAGCCCCGCCAACATAAGCCCTGAAGCTTTCTTT.

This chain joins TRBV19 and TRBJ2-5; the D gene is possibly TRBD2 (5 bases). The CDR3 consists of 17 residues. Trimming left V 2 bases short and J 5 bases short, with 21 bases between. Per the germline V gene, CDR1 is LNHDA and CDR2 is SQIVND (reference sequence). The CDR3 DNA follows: TGTGCCAGTAGTATAAGCGGCTACACAGACTATAGCGAGACCCAGTACTTC. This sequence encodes CASSISGYTDYSETQYF. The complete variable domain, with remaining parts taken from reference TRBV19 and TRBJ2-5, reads DGGITQSPKYLFRKEGQNVTLSCEQNLNHDAMYWYRQDPGQGLRLIYYSQIVNDFQKGDIAEGYSVSREKKESFPLTVTSAQKNPTAFYLCASSISGYTDYSETQYFGPGTRLLVL.

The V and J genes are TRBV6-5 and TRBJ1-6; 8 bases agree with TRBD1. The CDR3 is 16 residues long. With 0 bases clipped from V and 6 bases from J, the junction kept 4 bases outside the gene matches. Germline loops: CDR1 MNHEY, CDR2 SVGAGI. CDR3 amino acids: CASSYSGQGSNSPLHF. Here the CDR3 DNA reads TGTGCCAGCAGTTACTCTGGACAGGGATCTAATTCACCCCTCCACTTT.